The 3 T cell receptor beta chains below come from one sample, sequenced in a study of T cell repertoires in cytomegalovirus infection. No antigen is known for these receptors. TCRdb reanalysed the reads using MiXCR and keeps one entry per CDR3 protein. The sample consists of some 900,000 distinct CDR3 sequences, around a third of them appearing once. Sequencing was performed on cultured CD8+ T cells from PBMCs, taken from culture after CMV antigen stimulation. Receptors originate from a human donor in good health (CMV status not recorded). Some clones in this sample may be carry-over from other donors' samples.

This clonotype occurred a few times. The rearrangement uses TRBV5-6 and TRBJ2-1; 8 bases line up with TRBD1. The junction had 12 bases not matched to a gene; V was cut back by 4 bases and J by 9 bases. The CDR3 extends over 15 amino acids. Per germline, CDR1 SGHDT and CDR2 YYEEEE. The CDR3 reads CASSPRDRPTAEQFF. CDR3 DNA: TGTGCCAGCAGCCCCCGGGACAGGCCTACGGCTGAGCAGTTCTTC.

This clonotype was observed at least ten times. The CDR3 bases are TGTGCCAGCAGCTTAGCCCCCATACTAGCGGGGGGGCGGGTAGATACGCAGTATTTT. Translated: CASSLAPILAGGRVDTQYF. The chain is built from TRBV7-2 and TRBJ2-3; 13 bases are shared with TRBD2. The CDR3 totals 19 residues. V lost 0 bases to trimming and J lost 5 bases; unmatched junction nucleotides: 11. Germline V lookup: CDR1 SGHTA, CDR2 FQGNSA.

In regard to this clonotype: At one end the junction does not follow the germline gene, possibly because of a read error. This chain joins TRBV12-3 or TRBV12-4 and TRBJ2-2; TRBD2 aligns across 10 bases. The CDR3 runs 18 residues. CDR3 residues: CANSFILAGPSGTGELFF. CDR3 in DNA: TGTGCCAACAGTTTCATACTAGCGGGGCCTAGCGGGACCGGGGAGCTGTTTTTT.